Below are 8 T cell receptor beta chains sequenced from a single sample in a study of T cells in Graves' hyperthyroidism and ophthalmopathy. Researchers amplified the TCR beta CDR3 regions from RNA transcripts. The HTBI primer set drove a first-round RT-PCR of the TCR CDR3. TCRdb reprocessed the multiplex PCR reads via MiXCR and lists one record per CDR3 protein. The table lists hundreds of thousands of distinct CDR3 sequences, 15% to 18% of them singletons. Sequences were obtained from blood. The receptors come from a woman between 18 and 29 years old with Graves' hyperthyroidism.

The table lists this clonotype with a few counts. The CDR3 DNA reads as TGTGCCAGCAGTTACGCGGGGGCGGGGGGGCCGGAGACCCAGTACTTC. Translated, it gives CASSYAGAGGPETQYF. The chain joins TRBV6-1 to TRBJ2-5, with TRBD2 identical over 9 bases. The CDR3 has 16 amino acids. Germline V gene data show CDR1 as MNHNS and CDR2 as SASEGT. Trimming at V came to 5 bases and at J to 5 bases, leaving 12 bases not matched to a gene.

The chain links TRBV19 to TRBJ2-6; 7 bases align to TRBD1. Germline V lookup: CDR1 LNHDA, CDR2 SQIVND (reference sequence). The CDR3 runs to 18 residues. J was trimmed by 2 bases and V by 4 bases; bases with no gene match: 11. The CDR3 DNA reads TGTGCCAGTAGTAAACCGAGACAGGGTAAAACTGGGGCCAACGTCCTGACTTTC. Amino acid sequence: CASSKPRQGKTGANVLTF.

Of note for this clonotype: A clone one base away is much larger, so this may be a read error. The chain uses TRBV20-1 and TRBJ2-3, with 8 bases that match TRBD2. The germline V gene encodes CDR1 DFQATT and CDR2 SNEGSKA (reference sequence). CDR3 length: 14 residues. The DNA for the CDR3 is TGCGGTGCTAACCGACTAGCGAGCACAGATACGCAGTATTTT. Translated: CGANRLASTDTQYF.

At least ten counts were recorded for this clonotype. The chain joins TRBV10-3 to TRBJ1-1; D is uncertain. The ends were cut back, 0 bases at V and 8 bases at J, with 13 bases in the middle. Germline CDR1 is ENHRY and CDR2 is SYGVKD. The CDR3 extends over 14 amino acids. For the CDR3, the DNA is TGTGCCATCAGTGAGTCTGCGGGAACCGACGAAGCTTTCTTT. It codes for CAISESAGTDEAFF.

This clonotype was detected ten times or more. CDR3 in DNA: TGTGCCAGCAGACGACAGGGGCCTAACTATGGCTACACCTTC. Translated, it gives CASRRQGPNYGYTF. This chain links TRBV28 with TRBJ1-2, with 8 positions matching TRBD1. Looked up from germline, CDR1 is MDHEN and CDR2 is SYDVKM. This CDR3 is built from 14 residues. V lost 6 bases, J lost 0 bases, and 3 bases stayed unmatched.

This clonotype has a count of ten or more. This chain links TRBV9 with TRBJ2-3, with D unresolved. Germline V gene data show CDR1 as SGDLS and CDR2 as YYNGEE. This CDR3 is 14 amino acids long. Trimming stripped 1 base from V and 2 bases from J, with 8 bases between. Written as DNA, the CDR3 is TGTGCCAGCAGCGTAACCCGGCACACAGATACGCAGTATTTT. It translates to CASSVTRHTDTQYF.

This clonotype was seen ten or more times. The V gene is TRBV14, the J gene TRBJ1-3; TRBD1 aligns across 9 bases. This CDR3 has 16 residues. The junction had 5 bases not matched to a gene; V was cut back by 0 bases and J by 5 bases. Germline V gene lookup returns CDR1 SGHDN and CDR2 FVKESK. CDR3 loop: CASSQDRGTGRNTIYF. The DNA for the CDR3 is TGTGCCAGCAGCCAAGACCGGGGGACAGGGAGAAACACCATATATTTT.

Concerning this clonotype itself: A much bigger clone sits one base away, suggesting this may be a read error. J is TRBJ2-3 and V is TRBV27; D not certain. Trimming took 6 bases from V and 2 from J, leaving 9 bases between them. The CDR3 is 13 residues long. CDR1 MNHEY and CDR2 SMNVEV come from the germline V gene (reference sequence). DNA for the CDR3: TGTGCCAGCAGGTCGGATTTCACAGATACGCAGTATTTT. Its protein product is CASRSDFTDTQYF.